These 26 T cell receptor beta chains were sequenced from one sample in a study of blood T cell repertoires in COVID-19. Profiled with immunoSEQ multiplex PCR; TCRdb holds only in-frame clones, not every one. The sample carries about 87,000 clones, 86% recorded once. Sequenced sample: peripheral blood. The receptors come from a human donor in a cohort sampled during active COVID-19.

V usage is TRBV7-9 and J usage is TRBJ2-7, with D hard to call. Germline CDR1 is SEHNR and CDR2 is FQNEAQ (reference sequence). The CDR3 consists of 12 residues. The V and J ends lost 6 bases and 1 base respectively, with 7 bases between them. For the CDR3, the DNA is TGTGCCAGCAGTGCACTTTCCTACGAGCAGTACTTC. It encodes CASSALSYEQYF.

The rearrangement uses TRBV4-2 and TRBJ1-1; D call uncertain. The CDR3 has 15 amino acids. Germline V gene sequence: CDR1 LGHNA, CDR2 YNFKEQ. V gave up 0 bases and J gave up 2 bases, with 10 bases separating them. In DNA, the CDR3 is TGTGCCAGCAGCCAAGATGGAGTGGATAACACTGAAGCTTTCTTT. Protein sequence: CASSQDGVDNTEAFF.

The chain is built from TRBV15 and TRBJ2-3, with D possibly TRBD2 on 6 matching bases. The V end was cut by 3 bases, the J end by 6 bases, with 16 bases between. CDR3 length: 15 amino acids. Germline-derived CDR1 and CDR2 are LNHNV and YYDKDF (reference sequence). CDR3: CATSRGTAGMDTQYF. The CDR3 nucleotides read TGTGCCACCAGCAGGGGGACGGCGGGAATGGATACGCAGTATTTT. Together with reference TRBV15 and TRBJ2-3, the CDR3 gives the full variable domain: DAMVIQNPRYQVTQFGKPVTLSCSQTLNHNVMYWYQQKSSQAPKLLFHYYDKDFNNEADTPDNFQSRRPNTSFCFLDIRSPGLGDTAMYLCATSRGTAGMDTQYFGPGTRLTVL.

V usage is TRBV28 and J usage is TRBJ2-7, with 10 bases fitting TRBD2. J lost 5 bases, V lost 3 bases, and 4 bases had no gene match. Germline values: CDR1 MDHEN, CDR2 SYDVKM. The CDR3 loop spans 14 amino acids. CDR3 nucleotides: TGTGCCAGCAGTTTCCAAGGACTAGCGGACGAGCAGTACTTC. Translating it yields CASSFQGLADEQYF.

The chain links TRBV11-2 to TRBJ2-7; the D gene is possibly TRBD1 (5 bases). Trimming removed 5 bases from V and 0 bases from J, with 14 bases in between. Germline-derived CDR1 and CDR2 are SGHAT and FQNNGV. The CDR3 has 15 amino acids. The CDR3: CASSPSSDSSYEQYF. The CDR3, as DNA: TGTGCCAGCAGCCCCAGCTCCGACAGCTCCTACGAGCAGTACTTC.

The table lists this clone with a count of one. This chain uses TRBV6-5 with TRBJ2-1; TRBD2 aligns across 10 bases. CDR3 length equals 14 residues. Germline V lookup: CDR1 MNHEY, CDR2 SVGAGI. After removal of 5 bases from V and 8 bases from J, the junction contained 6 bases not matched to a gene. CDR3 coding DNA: TGTGCCAGCAGTAGAGCGGGGGGGCCAGATGAGCAGTTCTTC. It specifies CASSRAGGPDEQFF.

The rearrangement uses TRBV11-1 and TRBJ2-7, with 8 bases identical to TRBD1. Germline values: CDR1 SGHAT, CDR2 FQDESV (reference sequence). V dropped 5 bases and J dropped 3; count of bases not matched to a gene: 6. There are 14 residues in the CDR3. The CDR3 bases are TGTGCCAGCAGCGCGGGACAGGATTACTACGAGCAGTACTTC. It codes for CASSAGQDYYEQYF.

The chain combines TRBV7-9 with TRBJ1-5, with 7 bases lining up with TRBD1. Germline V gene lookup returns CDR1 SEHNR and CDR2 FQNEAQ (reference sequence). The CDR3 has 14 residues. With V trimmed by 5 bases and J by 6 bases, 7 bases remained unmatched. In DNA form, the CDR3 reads TGTGCCAGCAGCCCGACAGGGTTAGGTCAGCCCCAGCATTTT. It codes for CASSPTGLGQPQHF. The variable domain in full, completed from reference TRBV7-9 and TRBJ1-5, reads DTGVSQNPRHKITKRGQNVTFRCDPISEHNRLYWYRQTLGQGPEFLTYFQNEAQLEKSRLLSDRFSAERPKGSFSTLEIQRTEQGDSAMYLCASSPTGLGQPQHFGDGTRLSIL.

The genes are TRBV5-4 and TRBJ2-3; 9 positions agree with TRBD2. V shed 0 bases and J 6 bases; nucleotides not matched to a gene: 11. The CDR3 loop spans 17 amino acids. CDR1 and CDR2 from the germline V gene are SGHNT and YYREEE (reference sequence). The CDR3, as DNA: TGTGCCAGCAGCTTGGTTGAAGCGGGGGGCCCGGGGGATACGCAGTATTTT. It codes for CASSLVEAGGPGDTQYF.

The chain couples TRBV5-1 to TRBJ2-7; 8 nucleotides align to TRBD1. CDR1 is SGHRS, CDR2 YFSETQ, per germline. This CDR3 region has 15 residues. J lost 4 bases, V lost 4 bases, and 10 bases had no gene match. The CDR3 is CASSAWTGSEYEQYF. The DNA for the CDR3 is TGCGCCAGCAGCGCATGGACAGGGTCAGAGTACGAGCAGTACTTC.

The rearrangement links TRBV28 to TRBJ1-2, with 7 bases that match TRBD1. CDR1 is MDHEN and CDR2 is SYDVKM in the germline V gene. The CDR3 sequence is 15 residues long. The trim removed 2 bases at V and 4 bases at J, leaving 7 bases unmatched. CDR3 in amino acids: CASSLGQGVGYGYTF. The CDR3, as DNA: TGTGCCAGCAGTTTAGGCCAGGGGGTCGGCTATGGCTACACCTTC.

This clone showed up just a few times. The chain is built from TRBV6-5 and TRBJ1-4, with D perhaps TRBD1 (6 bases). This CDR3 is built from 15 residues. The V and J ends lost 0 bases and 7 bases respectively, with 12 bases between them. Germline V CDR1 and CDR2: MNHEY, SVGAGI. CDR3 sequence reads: CASSYSGGLGEKLFF. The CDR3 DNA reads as TGTGCCAGCAGTTACTCCGGGGGGCTGGGTGAAAAACTGTTTTTT.

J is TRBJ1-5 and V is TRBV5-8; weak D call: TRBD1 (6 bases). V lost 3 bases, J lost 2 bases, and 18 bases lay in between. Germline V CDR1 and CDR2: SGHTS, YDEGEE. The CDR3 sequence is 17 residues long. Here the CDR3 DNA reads TGTGCCAGCAGCTGGGAAACAGGGATATGGGGCAATCAGCCCCAGCATTTT. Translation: CASSWETGIWGNQPQHF. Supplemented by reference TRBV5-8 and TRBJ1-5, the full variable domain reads EAGVTQSPTHLIKTRGQQATLRCSPISGHTSVYWYQQALGLGLQFLLWYDEGEERNRGNFPPRFSGRQFPNYSSELNVNALELEDSALYLCASSWETGIWGNQPQHFGDGTRLSIL.

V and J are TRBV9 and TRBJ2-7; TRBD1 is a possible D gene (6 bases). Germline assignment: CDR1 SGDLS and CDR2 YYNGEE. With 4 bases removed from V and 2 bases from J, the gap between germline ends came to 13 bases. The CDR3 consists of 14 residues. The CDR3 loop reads CASSQGNTPYEQYF. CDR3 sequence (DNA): TGTGCCAGCAGCCAGGGGAACACCCCCTACGAGCAGTACTTC.

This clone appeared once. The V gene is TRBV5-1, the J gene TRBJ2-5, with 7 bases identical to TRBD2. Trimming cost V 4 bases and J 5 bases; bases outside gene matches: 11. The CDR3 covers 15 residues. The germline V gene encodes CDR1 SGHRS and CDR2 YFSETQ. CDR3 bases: TGCGCCAGCAGCAGCGGGGTGGCGGGAGTGGAGACCCAGTACTTC. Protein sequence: CASSSGVAGVETQYF.

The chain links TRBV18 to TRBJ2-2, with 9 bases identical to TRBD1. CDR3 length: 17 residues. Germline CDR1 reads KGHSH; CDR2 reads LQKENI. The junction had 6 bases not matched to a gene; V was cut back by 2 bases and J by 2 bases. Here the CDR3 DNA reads TGTGCCAGCTCACCAATTACAGGGGGCACCAACACCGGGGAGCTGTTTTTT. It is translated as CASSPITGGTNTGELFF.

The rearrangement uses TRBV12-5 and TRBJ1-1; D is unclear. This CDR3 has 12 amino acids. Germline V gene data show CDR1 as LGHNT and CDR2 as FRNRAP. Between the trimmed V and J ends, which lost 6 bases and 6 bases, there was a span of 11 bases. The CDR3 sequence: CASGGEGPEAFF. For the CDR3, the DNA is TGTGCTAGTGGCGGCGAGGGCCCTGAAGCTTTCTTT.

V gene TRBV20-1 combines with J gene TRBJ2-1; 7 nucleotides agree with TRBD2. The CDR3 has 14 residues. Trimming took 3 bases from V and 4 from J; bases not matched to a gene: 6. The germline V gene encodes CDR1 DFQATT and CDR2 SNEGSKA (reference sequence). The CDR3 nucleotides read TGCAGTGCTAGTCGGGGGGAGGTATACAATGAGCAGTTCTTC. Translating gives CSASRGEVYNEQFF.

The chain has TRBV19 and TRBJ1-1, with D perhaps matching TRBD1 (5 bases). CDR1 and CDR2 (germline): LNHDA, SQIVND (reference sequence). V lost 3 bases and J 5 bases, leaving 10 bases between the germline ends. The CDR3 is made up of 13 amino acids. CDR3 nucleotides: TGTGCCAGTAGTATTGCAGGGCGGACTGAAGCTTTCTTT. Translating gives CASSIAGRTEAFF. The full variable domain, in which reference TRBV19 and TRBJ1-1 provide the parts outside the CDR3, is DGGITQSPKYLFRKEGQNVTLSCEQNLNHDAMYWYRQDPGQGLRLIYYSQIVNDFQKGDIAEGYSVSREKKESFPLTVTSAQKNPTAFYLCASSIAGRTEAFFGQGTRLTVV.

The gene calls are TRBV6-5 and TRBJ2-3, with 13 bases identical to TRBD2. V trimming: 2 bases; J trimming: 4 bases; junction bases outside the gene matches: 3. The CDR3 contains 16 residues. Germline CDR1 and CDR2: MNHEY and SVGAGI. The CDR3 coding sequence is TGTGCCAGCAGTTACCAACTAGCGGGGGGGGCAGATACGCAGTATTTT. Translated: CASSYQLAGGADTQYF.

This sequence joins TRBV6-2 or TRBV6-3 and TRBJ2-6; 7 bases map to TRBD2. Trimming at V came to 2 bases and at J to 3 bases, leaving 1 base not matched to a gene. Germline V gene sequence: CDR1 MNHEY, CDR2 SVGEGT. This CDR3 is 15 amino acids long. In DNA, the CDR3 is TGTGCCAGCAGTTACAGCGGGAATGGGGCCAACGTCCTGACTTTC. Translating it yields CASSYSGNGANVLTF.

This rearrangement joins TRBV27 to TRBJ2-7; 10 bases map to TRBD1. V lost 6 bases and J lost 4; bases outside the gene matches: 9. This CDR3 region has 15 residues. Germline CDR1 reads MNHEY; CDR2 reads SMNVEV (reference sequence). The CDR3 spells CASSHEGQGSYEQYF. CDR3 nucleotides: TGTGCCAGCAGCCACGAGGGACAGGGGAGTTACGAGCAGTACTTC.

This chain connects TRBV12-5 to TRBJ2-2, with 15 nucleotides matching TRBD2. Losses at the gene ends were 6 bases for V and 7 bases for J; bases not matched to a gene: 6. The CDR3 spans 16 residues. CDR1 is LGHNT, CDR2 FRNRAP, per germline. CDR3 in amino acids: CASGPGLAGGFGELFF. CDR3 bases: TGTGCTAGTGGCCCCGGACTAGCGGGAGGGTTCGGGGAGCTGTTTTTT.

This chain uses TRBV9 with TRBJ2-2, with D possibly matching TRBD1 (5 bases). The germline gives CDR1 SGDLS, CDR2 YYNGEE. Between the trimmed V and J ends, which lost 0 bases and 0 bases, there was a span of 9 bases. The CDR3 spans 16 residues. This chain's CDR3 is CASSVVWGANTGELFF. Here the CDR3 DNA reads TGTGCCAGCAGCGTAGTGTGGGGCGCGAACACCGGGGAGCTGTTTTTT.

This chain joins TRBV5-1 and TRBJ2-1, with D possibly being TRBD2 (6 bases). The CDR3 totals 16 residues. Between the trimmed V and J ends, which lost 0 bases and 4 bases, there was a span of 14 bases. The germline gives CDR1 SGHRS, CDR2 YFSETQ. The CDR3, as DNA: TGCGCCAGCAGCTTGGAGGGGTCTAGCGCTTACAATGAGCAGTTCTTC. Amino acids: CASSLEGSSAYNEQFF.

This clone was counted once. CDR3 coding DNA: TGTGCCAGCAGCTTAGCGCGATTTAACGGTAGCTACGAGCAGTACTTC. It codes for CASSLARFNGSYEQYF. The V call is TRBV7-8, the J call TRBJ2-7; D call uncertain. Germline V gene sequence: CDR1 SGHVS, CDR2 FQNEAQ. The CDR3 consists of 16 residues. Deletions cut 0 bases from V and 3 bases from J, with 15 bases between.